These 15 T cell receptor beta chains originate from one sample sequenced in a study of blood T cell repertoires in COVID-19. This table comes from immunoSEQ multiplex PCR, and its TCRdb copy is limited to in-frame clones, with some not included. The sample consists of 250,000 to 300,000 clones, 80% to 95% of them appearing once. Sequences were obtained from PBMCs or T cells enriched from blood (not recorded which). Receptors were obtained from a woman aged 30 to 39 who had recovered from COVID-19.

V gene TRBV29-1 combines with J gene TRBJ1-3; D is unclear. Germline CDR1 is SQVTM and CDR2 is ANQGSEA. The length of the CDR3 is 11 residues. V dropped 5 bases and J dropped 3 bases, with 5 bases sitting between them. CDR3 amino acids: CSVRVGNTIYF. The CDR3 region has the DNA TGCAGCGTTCGGGTTGGAAACACCATATATTTT.

V and J are TRBV10-2 and TRBJ2-6, with 16 bases lining up with TRBD2. V lost 6 bases and J lost 4; bases outside the gene matches: 3. The CDR3 is 17 amino acids. Germline V gene sequence: CDR1 WSHSY, CDR2 SAAADI. Here the CDR3 reads CASRGLAGGPGANVLTF. DNA of the CDR3: TGCGCCAGCAGGGGACTAGCGGGAGGGCCAGGGGCCAACGTCCTGACTTTC.

The chain uses TRBV28 and TRBJ1-5, with D possibly matching TRBD1 (5 bases). This CDR3 has 14 residues. V was trimmed by 3 bases and J by 4 bases, leaving 10 bases between them. CDR1 and CDR2 (germline): MDHEN, SYDVKM. As DNA, the CDR3 is TGTGCCAGCAGTTTCACTGACAGTAATCAGCCCCAGCATTTT. It is translated as CASSFTDSNQPQHF. The complete variable domain, with remaining parts taken from reference TRBV28 and TRBJ1-5, reads DVKVTQSSRYLVKRTGEKVFLECVQDMDHENMFWYRQDPGLGLRLIYFSYDVKMKEKGDIPEGYSVSREKKERFSLILESASTNQTSMYLCASSFTDSNQPQHFGDGTRLSIL.

The V gene is TRBV6-5, the J gene TRBJ1-4; D is possibly TRBD1 (5 bases). Germline V gives CDR1 MNHEY, CDR2 SVGAGI. CDR3 length: 15 residues. V was cut by 0 bases and J by 8 bases, with 13 bases left in between. For the CDR3, the DNA is TGTGCCAGCAGTTACTCGGCAGGGCGCAACGAAAAACTGTTTTTT. Residues: CASSYSAGRNEKLFF.

This clone turned up a few times. The chain uses TRBV9 and TRBJ1-3, with TRBD1 identical over 8 bases. The CDR3 contains 18 residues. The V segment lost 2 bases and the J segment 1 base; nucleotides outside the gene matches: 11. The germline CDR1 and CDR2 sequences are SGDLS and YYNGEE. The CDR3 spells CASSVFAAGGLSGNTIYF. The CDR3 DNA follows: TGTGCCAGCAGCGTTTTTGCCGCAGGGGGCTTGTCTGGAAACACCATATATTTT.

V is TRBV3-1 (or the pseudogene TRBV3-2) and J is TRBJ2-5, with 10 bases identical to TRBD2. Germline loops: CDR1 LGHDT, CDR2 YNNKEL (reference sequence). The V gene end was trimmed by 5 bases and the J gene end by 2 bases; junction bases not matched to a gene: 8. This CDR3 region has 16 residues. The CDR3 DNA is TGTGCCAGCAGCGCCCGACTAGCGGGCACACAAGAGACCCAGTACTTC. Its translation is CASSARLAGTQETQYF.

This clone was observed a handful of times. V is TRBV30 and J is TRBJ2-5, with a tentative D call TRBD1 (6 bases). Trimming took off 4 bases at V and 3 bases at J, with 9 bases between the two ends. The CDR3 contains 12 residues. In germline, CDR1 is GTSNPN, CDR2 SVGIG (reference sequence). Here the CDR3 DNA reads TGTGCCTGGAAAGGGGGTAAAGAGACCCAGTACTTC. Its protein product is CAWKGGKETQYF.

The V call is TRBV29-1, the J call TRBJ2-7, with 11 bases that match TRBD2. Trimming took 5 bases from V and 5 from J; bases not matched to a gene: 5. CDR3 length: 13 amino acids. Germline CDR1 SQVTM, CDR2 ANQGSEA. CDR3 bases: TGCAGCGTTACCCCGGGACTAGCGGACGAGCAGTACTTC. Translation gives CSVTPGLADEQYF.

The chain combines TRBV19 with TRBJ2-3; 9 positions match TRBD2. This CDR3 region has 18 residues. Germline CDR1 reads LNHDA; CDR2 reads SQIVND (reference sequence). The ends lost 5 bases at V and 1 base at J; junction bases unmatched: 13. CDR3 in DNA: TGTGCCAGTAGTTGGAGGCAACTAGCGGGTGGGGGCACAGATACGCAGTATTTT. Translation: CASSWRQLAGGGTDTQYF.

This chain joins TRBV24-1 and TRBJ2-7; D ambiguous. The V end lost 7 bases, the J end lost 4 bases, and 4 bases lay between the germline ends. The CDR3 is 10 amino acids. The germline CDR1 and CDR2 sequences are KGHDR and SFDVKD. CDR3 coding DNA: TGTGCCACCAGCGGGTACGAGCAGTACTTC. Translated: CATSGYEQYF.

The chain links TRBV6-5 to TRBJ2-6, with D possibly matching TRBD1 (5 bases). V gave up 5 bases and J gave up 4 bases, with 12 bases separating them. Germline V gene lookup returns CDR1 MNHEY and CDR2 SVGAGI. CDR3 size: 15 residues. The CDR3 loop reads CASSLRDTGANVLTF. The CDR3, as DNA: TGTGCCAGCAGTCTCAGGGATACCGGGGCCAACGTCCTGACTTTC.

J is TRBJ1-2 and V is TRBV11-2; D is perhaps TRBD1 (5 bases). CDR1 and CDR2 from the germline V gene are SGHAT and FQNNGV. Trimming pared 6 bases from V and 6 bases from J, leaving 20 bases between. The CDR3 runs 15 residues. DNA of the CDR3: TGTGCCAGCAGTTCGGGGCGGGGGAGTTTGGATGGCTACACCTTC. Amino acid sequence: CASSSGRGSLDGYTF.

The chain links TRBV25-1 to TRBJ1-6; tentative D call: TRBD1 (5 bases). V lost 7 bases and J lost 8, with 15 bases in between. This CDR3 spans 14 amino acids. Germline V lookup: CDR1 MGHDK, CDR2 SYGVNS. This CDR3 reads CASTQGGTYSPLHF. The CDR3 nucleotides are TGTGCCAGCACCCAGGGTGGGACTTATTCACCCCTCCACTTT.

The chain recombines TRBV9 with TRBJ2-1; the D is unclear. V was pared by 7 bases and J by 3 bases, with 11 bases between. In germline, CDR1 is SGDLS, CDR2 YYNGEE. The CDR3 is 13 residues long. The CDR3 region has the DNA TGTGCCAGCGCGATTGGAGACTACAATGAGCAGTTCTTC. Its translation is CASAIGDYNEQFF.

This rearrangement joins TRBV7-9 to TRBJ1-1; TRBD1 matches 8 bases. CDR1 is SEHNR, CDR2 FQNEAQ, per germline (reference sequence). The CDR3 has 15 amino acids. With 7 bases clipped from V and 1 base from J, the junction kept 8 bases outside the gene matches. The CDR3: CASIALGQGNTEAFF. Here the CDR3 DNA reads TGTGCCAGCATTGCTCTCGGACAGGGGAACACTGAAGCTTTCTTT.